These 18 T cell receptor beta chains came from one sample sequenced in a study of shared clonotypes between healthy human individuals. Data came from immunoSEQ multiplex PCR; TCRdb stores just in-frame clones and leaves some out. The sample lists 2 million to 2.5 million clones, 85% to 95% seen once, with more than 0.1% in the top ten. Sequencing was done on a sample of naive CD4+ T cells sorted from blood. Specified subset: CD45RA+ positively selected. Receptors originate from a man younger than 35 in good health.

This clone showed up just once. The CDR3 nucleotides are TGTGCCAGTAGTCCGGGACTGCCCCATGAGCAGTTCTTC. Encoded protein: CASSPGLPHEQFF. The chain recombines TRBV19 with TRBJ2-1, with D possibly matching TRBD2 (6 bases). From germline, CDR1 is LNHDA and CDR2 SQIVND (reference sequence). Trimming removed 5 bases from V and 8 bases from J, with 13 bases in between. This CDR3 is 13 amino acids long.

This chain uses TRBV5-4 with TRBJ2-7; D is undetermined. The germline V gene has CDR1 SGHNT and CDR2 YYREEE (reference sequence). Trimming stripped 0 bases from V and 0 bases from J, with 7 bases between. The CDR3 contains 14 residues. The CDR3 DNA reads TGTGCCAGCAGCTTGGTTCCTAGCTCCTACGAGCAGTACTTC. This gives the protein CASSLVPSSYEQYF.

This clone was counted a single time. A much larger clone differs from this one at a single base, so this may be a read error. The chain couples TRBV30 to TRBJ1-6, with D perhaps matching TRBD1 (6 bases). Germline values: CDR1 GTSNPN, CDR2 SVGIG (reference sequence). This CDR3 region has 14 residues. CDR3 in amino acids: CASTTDSGNSPLHF. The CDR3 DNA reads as TGTGCCAGTACCACGGACAGTGGGAATTCACCTCTCCACTTT.

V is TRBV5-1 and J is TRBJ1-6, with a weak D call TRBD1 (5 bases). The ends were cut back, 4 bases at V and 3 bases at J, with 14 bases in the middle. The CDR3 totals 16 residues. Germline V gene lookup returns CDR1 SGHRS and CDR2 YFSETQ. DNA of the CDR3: TGCGCCAGCAGCATGGCCGTGGGGGACTATAATTCACCCCTCCACTTT. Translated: CASSMAVGDYNSPLHF. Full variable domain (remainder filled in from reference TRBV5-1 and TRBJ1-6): KAGVTQTPRYLIKTRGQQVTLSCSPISGHRSVSWYQQTPGQGLQFLFEYFSETQRNKGNFPGRFSGRQFSNSRSEMNVSTLELGDSALYLCASSMAVGDYNSPLHFGNGTRLTVT.

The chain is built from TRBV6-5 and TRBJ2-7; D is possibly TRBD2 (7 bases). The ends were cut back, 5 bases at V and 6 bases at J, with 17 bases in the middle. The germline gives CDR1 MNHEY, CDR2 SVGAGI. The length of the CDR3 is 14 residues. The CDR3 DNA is TGTGCCAGCAGTGTCGACCCCGGGGGGCGCGAGCAGTACTTC. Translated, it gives CASSVDPGGREQYF.

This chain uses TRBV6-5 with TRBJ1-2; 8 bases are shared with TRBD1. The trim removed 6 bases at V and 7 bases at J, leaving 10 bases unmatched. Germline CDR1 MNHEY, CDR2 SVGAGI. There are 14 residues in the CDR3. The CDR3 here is CASRNGQGLGGYTF. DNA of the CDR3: TGTGCCAGCAGAAACGGACAGGGTTTAGGTGGCTACACCTTC.

Here the CDR3 reads CASSSQGAGGNQPQHF. The CDR3 nucleotides are TGTGCCAGCAGCTCGCAGGGGGCAGGGGGCAATCAGCCCCAGCATTTT. The rearrangement links TRBV5-5 to TRBJ1-5; TRBD1 matches at 8 bases. V lost 3 bases, J lost 2 bases, and 7 bases stayed unmatched. The CDR3 length is 16 residues. CDR1 and CDR2 from the germline V gene are SGHKS and YYEKEE (reference sequence).

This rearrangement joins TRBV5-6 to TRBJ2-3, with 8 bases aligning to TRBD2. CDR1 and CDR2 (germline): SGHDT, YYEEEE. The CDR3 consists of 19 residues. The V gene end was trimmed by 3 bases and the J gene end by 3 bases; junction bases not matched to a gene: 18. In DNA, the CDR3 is TGTGCCAGCAGCTCGCGGGAGACTAGCGCAATGAAGGTAACAGATACGCAGTATTTT. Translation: CASSSRETSAMKVTDTQYF.

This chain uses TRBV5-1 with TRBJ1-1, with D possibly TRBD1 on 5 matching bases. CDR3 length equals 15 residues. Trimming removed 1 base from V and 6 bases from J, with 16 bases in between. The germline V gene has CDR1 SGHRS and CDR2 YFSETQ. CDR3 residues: CASSLLQGLSAEAFF. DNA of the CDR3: TGCGCCAGCAGCTTGTTGCAGGGTCTAAGTGCTGAAGCTTTCTTT.

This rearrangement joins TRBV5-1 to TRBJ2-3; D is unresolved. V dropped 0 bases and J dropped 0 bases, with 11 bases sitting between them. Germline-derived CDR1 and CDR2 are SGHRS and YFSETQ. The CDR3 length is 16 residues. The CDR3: CASSLGAVASTDTQYF. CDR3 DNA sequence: TGCGCCAGCAGCTTGGGGGCAGTAGCAAGCACAGATACGCAGTATTTT.

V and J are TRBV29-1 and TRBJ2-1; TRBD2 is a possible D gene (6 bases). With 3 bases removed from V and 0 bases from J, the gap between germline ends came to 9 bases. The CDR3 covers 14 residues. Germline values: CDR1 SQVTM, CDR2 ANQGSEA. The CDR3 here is CSVEIGSSYNEQFF. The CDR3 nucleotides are TGCAGCGTTGAGATCGGGAGCTCCTACAATGAGCAGTTCTTC.

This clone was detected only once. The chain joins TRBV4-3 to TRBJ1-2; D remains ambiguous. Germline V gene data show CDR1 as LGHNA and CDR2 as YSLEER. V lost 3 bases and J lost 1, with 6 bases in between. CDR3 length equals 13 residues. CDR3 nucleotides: TGCGCCAGCAGCCAGGCGATTAACTATGGCTACACCTTC. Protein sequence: CASSQAINYGYTF.

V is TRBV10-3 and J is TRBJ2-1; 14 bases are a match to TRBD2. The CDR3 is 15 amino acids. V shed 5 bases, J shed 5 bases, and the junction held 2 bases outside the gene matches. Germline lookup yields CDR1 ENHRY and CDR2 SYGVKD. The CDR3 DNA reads TGTGCCATCAGTAAGACTAGCGGGGGGGACAATGAGCAGTTCTTC. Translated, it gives CAISKTSGGDNEQFF.

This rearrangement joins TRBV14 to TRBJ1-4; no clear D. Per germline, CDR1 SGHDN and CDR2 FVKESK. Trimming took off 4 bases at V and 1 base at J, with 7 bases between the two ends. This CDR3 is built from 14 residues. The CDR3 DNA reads TGTGCCAGCAGCCCGCGTGGAACTAATGAAAAACTGTTTTTT. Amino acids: CASSPRGTNEKLFF.

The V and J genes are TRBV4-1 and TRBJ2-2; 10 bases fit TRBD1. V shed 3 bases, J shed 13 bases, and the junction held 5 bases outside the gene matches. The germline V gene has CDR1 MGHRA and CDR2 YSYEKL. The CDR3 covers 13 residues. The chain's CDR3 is CASSQDRGLGLFF. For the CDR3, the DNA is TGCGCCAGCAGCCAGGACAGGGGGTTGGGGCTGTTTTTT.

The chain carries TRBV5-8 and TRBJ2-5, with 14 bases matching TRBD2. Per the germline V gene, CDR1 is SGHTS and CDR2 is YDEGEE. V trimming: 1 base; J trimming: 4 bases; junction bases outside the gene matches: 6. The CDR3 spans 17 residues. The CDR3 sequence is CASSLLVGTSGGETQYF. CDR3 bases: TGTGCCAGCAGCTTGCTTGTTGGGACTAGCGGGGGAGAGACCCAGTACTTC.

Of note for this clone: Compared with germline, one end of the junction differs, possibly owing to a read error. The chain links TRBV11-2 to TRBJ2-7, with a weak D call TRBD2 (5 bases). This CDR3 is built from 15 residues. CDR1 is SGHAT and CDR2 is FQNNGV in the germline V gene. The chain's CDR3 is CASSLEWGERLEQYF. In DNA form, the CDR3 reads TGTGCCAGCAGCCTAGAGTGGGGAGAACGCCTCGAGCAGTACTTC.

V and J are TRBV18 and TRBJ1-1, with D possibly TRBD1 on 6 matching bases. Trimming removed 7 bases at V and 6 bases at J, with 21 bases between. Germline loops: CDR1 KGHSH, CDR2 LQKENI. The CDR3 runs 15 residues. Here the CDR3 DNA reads TGTGCCAGCTTCATGGCTGGGGGAAGGGGGTCTGAAGCTTTCTTT. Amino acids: CASFMAGGRGSEAFF.